The 3 T cell receptor beta chains reported below all come from one sample, sequenced in a study of human thymus T cells. The data were produced by immunoSEQ multiplex PCR, yet TCRdb's version contains in-frame clones alone and is incomplete. The sample contains roughly 130,000 clones, around 95% of which appear only once. Surgeons resected thymus tissue during corrective heart surgery. The specimen sequenced was thymus tissue. All receptors derive from a boy under three years old with a congenital heart defect but otherwise immunologically healthy.

This clone was seen a few times. The V gene is TRBV30, the J gene TRBJ1-1; TRBD1 matches at 7 bases. With 2 bases clipped from V and 6 bases from J, the junction kept 24 bases outside the gene matches. This CDR3 is 19 amino acids long. The germline V gene encodes CDR1 GTSNPN and CDR2 SVGIG (reference sequence). The CDR3: CAWSLSVGDRSYIGPEAFF. The CDR3 nucleotides read TGTGCCTGGAGTCTTTCCGTTGGGGACAGATCGTATATCGGGCCTGAAGCTTTCTTT.

The rearrangement links TRBV4-3 to TRBJ1-1; D is unclear. The length of the CDR3 is 15 residues. Per germline, CDR1 LGHNA and CDR2 YSLEER. With 0 bases removed from V and 5 bases from J, the gap between germline ends came to 13 bases. CDR3 sequence: CASSQDWTGGTEAFF. The CDR3 DNA is TGCGCCAGCAGCCAAGATTGGACGGGAGGGACTGAAGCTTTCTTT.

The chain recombines TRBV11-3 with TRBJ2-6, with D uncertain. The CDR3 runs 12 residues. V lost 1 base to trimming and J lost 7 bases, with 2 bases between them. The germline V gene encodes CDR1 SGHNT and CDR2 YENEEA. CDR3 in DNA: TGTGCCAGCAGCTTAGGAGCCAACGTCCTGACTTTC. It codes for CASSLGANVLTF.